Each of the 26 T cell receptor beta chains below was sequenced from the same sample in a study of OX40 agonist ivuxolimab in advanced cancers. Some clones are missing from TCRdb's copy, which holds only in-frame ones; the method was immunoSEQ multiplex PCR. This sample yields roughly 15,000 clones, of which about 92% are seen a single time; roughly 7% belongs to the top ten. Sample: CD4+ or CD8+ T cells sorted from blood, taken in a trial of the OX40 agonist ivuxolimab. The origin of the receptors is an adult with an advanced solid tumor such as melanoma, head and neck, liver or kidney cancer.

The chain carries TRBV5-1 and TRBJ2-7, with D possibly matching TRBD1 (5 bases). CDR1 is SGHRS, CDR2 YFSETQ, per germline. V was shortened by 0 bases and J by 3 bases, with 10 bases between the two germline ends. The CDR3 runs to 14 residues. The CDR3: CASSLERQGYEQYF. CDR3 bases: TGCGCCAGCAGCTTGGAACGCCAGGGCTACGAGCAGTACTTC.

The rearrangement joins TRBV19 to TRBJ2-5; the match to TRBD1 covers 7 bases. The V and J ends lost 10 bases and 2 bases, in that order; junction bases with no gene match: 7. This CDR3 comprises 13 residues. Germline values: CDR1 LNHDA, CDR2 SQIVND (reference sequence). CDR3 coding DNA: TGTGCCACTACGACAGGGCCACAAGAGACCCAGTACTTC. Translating it yields CATTTGPQETQYF. The full variable domain, completed using reference TRBV19 and TRBJ2-5, is DGGITQSPKYLFRKEGQNVTLSCEQNLNHDAMYWYRQDPGQGLRLIYYSQIVNDFQKGDIAEGYSVSREKKESFPLTVTSAQKNPTAFYLCATTTGPQETQYFGPGTRLLVL.

V usage is TRBV18 and J usage is TRBJ2-5; possible D gene TRBD2, 5 bases. V lost 6 bases, J lost 2 bases, and 16 bases lay in between. The CDR3 is 15 amino acids. Germline V gives CDR1 KGHSH, CDR2 LQKENI. Here the CDR3 DNA reads TGTGCCAGCTCCTCAACCAGCGGAGTACAAGAGACCCAGTACTTC. It specifies CASSSTSGVQETQYF. Full variable domain (rest looked up from reference TRBV18 and TRBJ2-5): NAGVMQNPRHLVRRRGQEARLRCSPMKGHSHVYWYRQLPEEGLKFMVYLQKENIIDESGMPKERFSAEFPKEGPSILRIQQVVRGDSAAYFCASSSTSGVQETQYFGPGTRLLVL.

J is TRBJ1-2 and V is TRBV5-4; 8 bases are shared with TRBD1. The CDR3 has 11 residues. Germline assignment: CDR1 SGHNT and CDR2 YYREEE (reference sequence). The junction had 5 bases not matched to a gene; V was cut back by 3 bases and J by 13 bases. Here the CDR3 reads CASSYGQGSTF. The DNA for the CDR3 is TGTGCCAGCAGCTATGGACAGGGTTCCACCTTC.

This clone was seen just once. This sequence joins TRBV6-5 and TRBJ2-5; no definite D call. Trimming took off 5 bases at V and 3 bases at J, with 10 bases between the two ends. Germline values: CDR1 MNHEY, CDR2 SVGAGI. The CDR3 loop spans 13 amino acids. The CDR3 DNA sequence: TGTGCCAGCAGTCAAGACCGCGAAGAGACCCAGTACTTC. This sequence encodes CASSQDREETQYF.

The V and J genes are TRBV11-2 and TRBJ2-7; TRBD2 might be the D (6 bases). The V gene lost 4 bases and the J gene lost 2 bases, with 15 bases spanning the gap. Germline assignment: CDR1 SGHAT and CDR2 FQNNGV. The CDR3 sequence is 15 residues long. The CDR3 region has the DNA TGTGCCAGCAGCTCGGAGGGCCGGACGCCCTACGAGCAGTACTTC. This translates into CASSSEGRTPYEQYF. Supplemented by reference TRBV11-2 and TRBJ2-7, the full variable domain reads EAGVAQSPRYKIIEKRQSVAFWCNPISGHATLYWYQQILGQGPKLLIQFQNNGVVDDSQLPKDRFSAERLKGVDSTLKIQPAKLEDSAVYLCASSSEGRTPYEQYFGPGTRLTVT.

The chain has TRBV9 and TRBJ2-5; weak D call: TRBD2 (5 bases). The V gene's germline CDR1 is SGDLS and CDR2 YYNGEE. With 3 bases removed from V and 5 bases from J, the gap between germline ends came to 14 bases. CDR3 length: 14 amino acids. CDR3: CASSEGSGWETQYF. The CDR3, as DNA: TGTGCCAGCAGCGAGGGCTCGGGGTGGGAGACCCAGTACTTC.

The genes are TRBV29-1 and TRBJ2-1; D is perhaps TRBD1 or TRBD2 (5 bases each). Trimming took off 3 bases at V and 5 bases at J, with 11 bases between the two ends. The CDR3 sequence is 13 residues long. Germline values: CDR1 SQVTM, CDR2 ANQGSEA. The CDR3 DNA reads TGCAGCGTTGATAGAGGGGTGAACAATGAGCAGTTCTTC. Its translation: CSVDRGVNNEQFF.

The V and J genes are TRBV7-9 and TRBJ1-2, with unresolved D. The CDR3 covers 18 residues. V was shortened by 5 bases and J by 3 bases, with 25 bases between the two germline ends. Germline V gives CDR1 SEHNR, CDR2 FQNEAQ (reference sequence). The CDR3 here is CASSDIYGESNRDYGYTF. DNA for the CDR3: TGTGCCAGCAGCGATATTTACGGAGAATCTAATAGGGACTATGGCTACACCTTC.

The chain joins TRBV5-1 to TRBJ2-1; D tentatively fits TRBD1 or TRBD2 (5 bases each). The V end lost 7 bases, the J end lost 4 bases, and 15 bases lay between the germline ends. The CDR3 consists of 14 residues. Looked up from germline, CDR1 is SGHRS and CDR2 is YFSETQ. CDR3 protein: CASGTNWGYNEQFF. The DNA of the CDR3 is TGCGCCAGCGGGACCAATTGGGGGTACAATGAGCAGTTCTTC.

The chain is built from TRBV6-5 and TRBJ2-5; no firm D call. The J call may be in error: the DNA end matches TRBJ2-7 better. CDR1 and CDR2 (germline): MNHEY, SVGAGI. CDR3 length equals 13 residues. This CDR3 is CASSYSSAYEQYF. In DNA form, the CDR3 reads TGTGCCAGCAGTTACTCGAGTGCCTACGAGCAGTACTTC.

V and J are TRBV19 and TRBJ2-5; TRBD1 matches 9 bases. The J call may be mistaken, given a closer DNA end match to TRBJ2-7. The germline V gene encodes CDR1 LNHDA and CDR2 SQIVND (reference sequence). The CDR3 covers 14 residues. CDR3 protein: CASKDRGSSYEQYF. The CDR3 DNA follows: TGTGCCAGTAAGGACAGGGGAAGCTCCTACGAGCAGTACTTC.

The rearrangement joins TRBV5-1 to TRBJ1-1; the D gene is possibly TRBD1 (6 bases). Trimming left V 0 bases short and J 7 bases short, with 13 bases between. The length of the CDR3 is 14 residues. Germline V CDR1 and CDR2: SGHRS, YFSETQ. The CDR3 nucleotides are TGCGCCAGCAGCTTGGGAGGGGGGTTCGTTGAAGCTTTCTTT. This translates into CASSLGGGFVEAFF.

The table lists this clone with a count of one. V is TRBV11-2 and J is TRBJ2-3; 7 bases are shared with TRBD2. The CDR3 is 12 amino acids. Germline V CDR1 and CDR2: SGHAT, FQNNGV. The V gene end was trimmed by 7 bases and the J gene end by 5 bases; junction bases not matched to a gene: 3. This chain's CDR3 is CASTPGGDTQYF. The CDR3 bases are TGTGCCAGCACCCCGGGGGGAGATACGCAGTATTTT.

This chain's CDR3 is CASRLQAGGQETQYF. For the CDR3, the DNA is TGTGCCAGCAGGCTCCAAGCGGGGGGGCAAGAGACCCAGTACTTC. This chain links TRBV7-9 with TRBJ2-5; TRBD2 agrees at 10 bases. The CDR3 consists of 15 residues. CDR1 is SEHNR and CDR2 is FQNEAQ in the germline V gene (reference sequence). The J segment lost 2 bases and the V segment lost 6 bases, leaving 6 bases of the junction unmatched.

This clone has a handful of counts. V usage is TRBV4-2 and J usage is TRBJ2-3; 7 nucleotides line up with TRBD1. The CDR3 sequence is 17 residues long. CDR1 LGHNA and CDR2 YNFKEQ come from the germline V gene. Trimming cost V 3 bases and J 1 base; bases outside gene matches: 10. The CDR3 reads CASSQFATGIGTDTQYF. The CDR3 DNA is TGTGCCAGCAGCCAGTTTGCGACAGGGATTGGCACAGATACGCAGTATTTT.

This rearrangement joins TRBV15 to TRBJ1-5; D perhaps matches TRBD1 (5 bases). From germline, CDR1 is LNHNV and CDR2 YYDKDF (reference sequence). The V and J ends lost 5 bases and 0 bases respectively, with 23 bases between them. CDR3 size: 19 residues. The chain's CDR3 is CATSPKGDATVYSNQPQHF. The CDR3 DNA sequence: TGTGCCACCAGCCCGAAAGGGGACGCGACAGTCTATAGCAATCAGCCCCAGCATTTT.

This clone has a handful of counts. The rearrangement joins TRBV2 to TRBJ1-5, with TRBD1 as a possible D gene (5 bases). The germline CDR1 and CDR2 sequences are SNHLY and FYNNEI. V gave up 5 bases and J gave up 9 bases, with 14 bases separating them. The CDR3 sequence is 13 residues long. The CDR3, as DNA: TGTGCCAGCAGTCTTGACAGACTCGGGCCCCAGCATTTT. Translated, it gives CASSLDRLGPQHF.

V and J are TRBV28 and TRBJ2-3; 10 nucleotides match TRBD1. The germline gives CDR1 MDHEN, CDR2 SYDVKM. The CDR3 length is 15 residues. V lost 6 bases to trimming and J lost 2 bases; unmatched junction nucleotides: 5. DNA for the CDR3: TGTGCCAGCAGGATGGGGACAGGGGTCACAGATACGCAGTATTTT. Residues: CASRMGTGVTDTQYF.

This chain connects TRBV9 to TRBJ2-1; 7 bases line up with TRBD2. Unmatched junction bases numbered 1, after V lost 0 bases and J lost 1 base. This CDR3 is 15 amino acids long. Germline values: CDR1 SGDLS, CDR2 YYNGEE. CDR3 DNA: TGTGCCAGCAGCGTAGTGGGAGGGTCCTACAATGAGCAGTTCTTC. Its translation is CASSVVGGSYNEQFF.

This chain links TRBV11-3 with TRBJ1-1, with unresolved D. CDR3 length: 14 residues. CDR1 is SGHNT and CDR2 is YENEEA in the germline V gene. V was shortened by 0 bases and J by 1 base, with 6 bases between the two germline ends. For the CDR3, the DNA is TGTGCCAGCAGCTTAGAAAGTACGAACACTGAAGCTTTCTTT. The encoded protein is CASSLESTNTEAFF.

V gene TRBV5-4 combines with J gene TRBJ2-3; 9 bases line up with TRBD2. Germline CDR1 is SGHNT and CDR2 is YYREEE (reference sequence). The CDR3 loop spans 15 amino acids. J lost 0 bases, V lost 7 bases, and 6 bases had no gene match. CDR3 amino acids: CASLISGGSTDTQYF. The CDR3, as DNA: TGTGCCAGCCTCATTAGCGGGGGAAGCACAGATACGCAGTATTTT.

The rearrangement joins TRBV6-5 to TRBJ1-4; D unclear. The CDR3 spans 13 residues. The V gene lost 0 bases and the J gene lost 7 bases, with 6 bases spanning the gap. CDR1 MNHEY and CDR2 SVGAGI come from the germline V gene. Here the CDR3 reads CASSYSIREKLFF. For the CDR3, the DNA is TGTGCCAGCAGTTACTCGATCCGTGAAAAACTGTTTTTT.

This sequence joins TRBV11-3 and TRBJ2-7, with 8 bases identical to TRBD1. CDR3 length equals 14 residues. Germline lookup yields CDR1 SGHNT and CDR2 YENEEA. J lost 5 bases, V lost 2 bases, and 5 bases had no gene match. The CDR3 is CASSLFSGGDEQYF. The CDR3 DNA reads as TGTGCCAGCAGCTTATTTTCAGGGGGCGACGAGCAGTACTTC.

The chain uses TRBV10-3 and TRBJ2-7; 7 bases align to TRBD2. V was clipped by 8 bases and J by 1 base; unmatched bases: 8. There are 14 residues in the CDR3. Per the germline V gene, CDR1 is ENHRY and CDR2 is SYGVKD. The CDR3 nucleotides read TGTGCCATCTCCTGGGGAGGGGATTCCTACGAGCAGTACTTC. Protein sequence: CAISWGGDSYEQYF.

The V and J genes are TRBV5-1 and TRBJ1-1; perhaps TRBD1 as D (5 bases). The CDR3 consists of 15 residues. V was cut by 0 bases and J by 4 bases, with 13 bases left in between. CDR1 is SGHRS, CDR2 YFSETQ, per germline. The CDR3 nucleotides read TGCGCCAGCAGCTTGGTCGGCGGAGGGGCCACTGAAGCTTTCTTT. Protein sequence: CASSLVGGGATEAFF.